This paragraph reports one T cell receptor beta chain. The antigen remains undetermined. The sample belongs to a study of cytomegalovirus exposure and HLA in healthy donors. Study overall: The approximately 110 validation repertoires used a platform that matched the one used for the approximately 690 first-cohort repertoires, as a later analysis reported. Study-wide findings and caveats: Rarity held for most TCR sequences, but there were some public TCRs that occurred in many donors. It was approximately 160 TCR beta chains that were listed as cytomegalovirus-associated.

Using immunoSEQ multiplex PCR, the repertoire was profiled, and TCRdb retains in-frame clones only, with some absent. Of about 130,000 clones in the sample, around 95% were seen once. The TCR originated in a man in his late teens or twenties in good health and CMV-seronegative. Sequencing was done on a sample of PBMCs.

This CDR3 is CASSQDRAGADGYTF. For the CDR3, the DNA is TGCGCCAGCAGCCAAGATCGAGCAGGGGCGGATGGCTACACCTTC. The chain employs TRBV4-3 and TRBJ1-2, with D perhaps TRBD1 (6 bases). The CDR3 is made up of 15 amino acids. V was trimmed by 0 bases and J by 6 bases, leaving 14 bases between them. Germline V gives CDR1 LGHNA, CDR2 YSLEER.